Presented here are 31 T cell receptor beta chains from one specimen sequenced in a study of coeliac disease. The table came from immunoSEQ multiplex PCR; TCRdb's copy has only in-frame clones and leaves some out. The data hold 5,400 or so clones, with roughly 54% observed a single time. Input material: intraepithelial lymphocytes from the gut. Source of these receptors: a woman aged 25 to 45 with active celiac disease.

This clone was counted a few times. The genes are TRBV10-3 and TRBJ2-4; weak D call: TRBD1 (6 bases). V dropped 6 bases and J dropped 6 bases, with 18 bases sitting between them. Looked up from germline, CDR1 is ENHRY and CDR2 is SYGVKD. This CDR3 region has 15 residues. The CDR3 protein is CAISRGQQRRNIQYF. The CDR3 nucleotides are TGTGCCATCAGCCGGGGACAACAGAGAAGAAACATTCAGTACTTC.

The V gene is TRBV7-9, the J gene TRBJ1-6; D ambiguous. CDR1 and CDR2 (germline): SEHNR, FQNEAQ (reference sequence). There are 16 residues in the CDR3. The V and J ends lost 4 bases and 9 bases respectively, with 19 bases between them. This chain's CDR3 is CASSSWASEGVSPLHF. CDR3 coding DNA: TGTGCCAGCAGCTCCTGGGCCTCGGAGGGTGTTTCACCCCTCCACTTT.

This clone was found a few times. The chain uses TRBV19 and TRBJ1-1; no clear D. The germline V gene has CDR1 LNHDA and CDR2 SQIVND (reference sequence). V gave up 6 bases and J gave up 5 bases, with 13 bases separating them. The CDR3 has 13 amino acids. This CDR3 is CASRKFGVTEAFF. The CDR3 DNA sequence: TGTGCCAGTAGGAAGTTCGGGGTTACTGAAGCTTTCTTT.

This chain joins TRBV19 and TRBJ2-1; 9 bases match TRBD2. The junction had 13 bases not matched to a gene; V was cut back by 6 bases and J by 7 bases. The germline gives CDR1 LNHDA, CDR2 SQIVND (reference sequence). The CDR3 length is 16 residues. The chain's CDR3 is CASRGLTGLAENEQFF. In DNA form, the CDR3 reads TGTGCCAGTAGAGGCCTTACGGGACTAGCTGAAAATGAGCAGTTCTTC.

The chain employs TRBV7-6 and TRBJ1-4, with D perhaps TRBD1 (5 bases). V lost 5 bases and J 5 bases, leaving 15 bases between the germline ends. CDR3 length: 15 residues. Germline CDR1 and CDR2: SGHVS and FNYEAQ. In DNA form, the CDR3 reads TGTGCCAGCAGCCCGGGGGGGGGTTGGAATGAAAAACTGTTTTTT. Protein product: CASSPGGGWNEKLFF. The whole variable domain, remainder taken from reference TRBV7-6 and TRBJ1-4, is GAGVSQSPRYKVTKRGQDVALRCDPISGHVSLYWYRQALGQGPEFLTYFNYEAQQDKSGLPNDRFSAERPEGSISTLTIQRTEQRDSAMYRCASSPGGGWNEKLFFGSGTQLSVL.

In its sample, this clone is large (0.1 to 1%). The chain employs TRBV6-5 and TRBJ1-1; 9 positions agree with TRBD1. The trim removed 4 bases at V and 4 bases at J, leaving 4 bases unmatched. Per germline, CDR1 MNHEY and CDR2 SVGAGI. This CDR3 is built from 14 residues. The CDR3 DNA sequence: TGTGCCAGCAGTTCCACGGACAGGGGCACTGAAGCTTTCTTT. This sequence encodes CASSSTDRGTEAFF.

The chain has TRBV21-1 and TRBJ2-2; TRBD1, as called in the table, went unchecked against the DNA. TRBV21-1 is classified as a pseudogene. The CDR3 runs to 18 residues. The CDR3 DNA reads as TGTGCCAGCAGGCTCACAATAGCTAACACAGGCTTGACCGGGGAGCTGTTTTTT. It specifies CASRLTIANTGLTGELFF.

This clone was recorded once. The V call is TRBV19, the J call TRBJ2-1, with 10 bases lining up with TRBD2. Looked up from germline, CDR1 is LNHDA and CDR2 is SQIVND (reference sequence). J lost 9 bases, V lost 6 bases, and 11 bases had no gene match. This CDR3 has 15 amino acids. This CDR3 reads CASRPLSGGAGEQFF. The CDR3 bases are TGTGCCAGTAGGCCATTGAGCGGGGGGGCTGGTGAGCAGTTCTTC.

This clone was counted between two and nine times. Other DNA sequences of this sample code for an identical CDR3. The J gene is TRBJ1-4, the V gene TRBV7-8; a weak D match, TRBD1 (6 bases). V lost 1 base and J lost 6, with 12 bases in between. CDR3 length: 15 amino acids. Germline-derived CDR1 and CDR2 are SGHVS and FQNEAQ. CDR3 in DNA: TGTGCCAGCAGCTTAGATTTTTCAGGGGATGAAAAACTGTTTTTT. Amino acids: CASSLDFSGDEKLFF. Drawing the rest from reference TRBV7-8 and TRBJ1-4, the complete variable domain is GAGVSQSPRYKVAKRGQDVALRCDPISGHVSLFWYQQALGQGPEFLTYFQNEAQLDKSGLPSDRFFAERPEGSVSTLKIQRTQQEDSAVYLCASSLDFSGDEKLFFGSGTQLSVL.

J is TRBJ2-5 and V is TRBV2; a possible D gene is TRBD2 (5 bases). Trimming removed 7 bases from V and 5 bases from J, with 8 bases in between. The CDR3 totals 11 residues. CDR1 SNHLY and CDR2 FYNNEI come from the germline V gene. Here the CDR3 reads CASTRGETQYF. Written as DNA, the CDR3 is TGTGCCAGCACAAGAGGGGAGACCCAGTACTTC.

This clone was found a few times. The rearrangement uses TRBV4-2 and TRBJ2-3; TRBD2 agrees at 9 bases. The CDR3 totals 15 residues. CDR1 is LGHNA and CDR2 is YNFKEQ in the germline V gene. Trimming removed 3 bases from V and 13 bases from J; junction bases left unmatched: 14. The CDR3 spells CASSQTIGTSFPEYF. As DNA, the CDR3 is TGTGCCAGCAGCCAGACCATAGGGACTAGCTTTCCCGAGTATTTT.

The chain combines TRBV28 with TRBJ1-2; D might be TRBD1 (6 bases). This CDR3 is built from 15 residues. Germline assignment: CDR1 MDHEN and CDR2 SYDVKM. The germline V and J ends were trimmed by 5 bases and 3 bases, with 16 bases remaining between them. CDR3 DNA sequence: TGTGCCAGCAGTCCACCGGGACATTATCACTATGGCTACACCTTC. Amino acids: CASSPPGHYHYGYTF.

J is TRBJ2-1 and V is TRBV4-2; weak D call: TRBD2 (7 bases). The CDR3 runs 17 residues. The V gene lost 3 bases and the J gene lost 2 bases, with 17 bases spanning the gap. Germline CDR1 and CDR2: LGHNA and YNFKEQ. Here the CDR3 reads CASSHRVGGHTYNEQFF. The CDR3 DNA sequence: TGTGCCAGCAGCCACCGAGTGGGGGGGCACACCTACAATGAGCAGTTCTTC.

The chain has TRBV7-2 and TRBJ2-1; D might be TRBD1 (5 bases). Germline V gives CDR1 SGHTA, CDR2 FQGNSA. There are 13 residues in the CDR3. V lost 3 bases, J lost 4 bases, and 7 bases lay in between. Here the CDR3 reads CASSFRQYNEQFF. CDR3 sequence (DNA): TGTGCCAGCAGCTTCCGACAGTACAATGAGCAGTTCTTC.

The chain recombines TRBV13 with TRBJ2-1, with TRBD1 matching 7 bases. V was pared by 5 bases and J by 5 bases, with 12 bases of the junction left unmatched. The germline CDR1 and CDR2 sequences are PRHDT and FYEKMQ (reference sequence). The CDR3 extends over 16 amino acids. CDR3 residues: CASSPRRDRPHNEQFF. CDR3 DNA sequence: TGTGCCAGCAGCCCGCGCCGGGACAGACCCCACAATGAGCAGTTCTTC.

This chain links TRBV7-8 with TRBJ1-1, with TRBD1 as a possible D gene (5 bases). CDR1 SGHVS and CDR2 FQNEAQ come from the germline V gene. V lost 3 bases and J lost 4, with 15 bases in between. CDR3 length: 15 amino acids. The CDR3 loop reads CASSFSGLYGTEAFF. The CDR3 DNA reads as TGTGCCAGCAGCTTTTCGGGACTCTATGGCACTGAAGCTTTCTTT.

The chain is built from TRBV5-6 and TRBJ1-2; D is possibly TRBD1 (6 bases). CDR1 is SGHDT and CDR2 is YYEEEE in the germline V gene. The CDR3 has 12 residues. V lost 4 bases, J lost 5 bases, and 9 bases lay in between. The CDR3 coding sequence is TGTGCCAGCAGCCAACAGGGATATGGCTACACCTTC. Its translation: CASSQQGYGYTF. Together with reference TRBV5-6 and TRBJ1-2, the CDR3 gives the full variable domain: DAGVTQSPTHLIKTRGQQVTLRCSPKSGHDTVSWYQQALGQGPQFIFQYYEEEERQRGNFPDRFSGHQFPNYSSELNVNALLLGDSALYLCASSQQGYGYTFGSGTRLTVV.

This clone was detected once. The rearrangement joins TRBV19 to TRBJ2-3; a possible D gene is TRBD2 (5 bases). V was clipped by 4 bases and J by 1 base, with 9 bases between them. CDR3 size: 14 residues. The germline V gene has CDR1 LNHDA and CDR2 SQIVND (reference sequence). The CDR3 loop is CASSTGLGTDTQYF. The CDR3 nucleotides are TGTGCCAGTAGTACAGGACTGGGCACAGATACGCAGTATTTT.

The CDR3 sequence is CASSYDRRNYGYTF. The DNA of the CDR3 is TGTGCCAGCAGCTACGACAGACGGAACTATGGCTACACCTTC. V usage is TRBV6-5 and J usage is TRBJ1-2; perhaps TRBD1 as D (5 bases). The germline V and J ends were trimmed by 6 bases and 2 bases, with 13 bases remaining between them. The CDR3 runs to 14 residues. Looked up from germline, CDR1 is MNHEY and CDR2 is SVGAGI.

The chain uses TRBV19 and TRBJ2-7, with TRBD1 matching 7 bases. The trim removed 4 bases at V and 3 bases at J, leaving 6 bases unmatched. The CDR3 runs to 14 residues. Germline CDR1 LNHDA, CDR2 SQIVND (reference sequence). CDR3 protein: CASSNRGDFYEQYF. CDR3 DNA sequence: TGTGCCAGTAGTAACAGGGGCGACTTCTACGAGCAGTACTTC.

Only one count was recorded for this clone. At one end, the junction sequence differs from germline, possibly due to a read error. The chain recombines TRBV2 with TRBJ2-7, with D perhaps TRBD2 (5 bases). CDR3 size: 14 residues. Germline CDR1 SNHLY, CDR2 FYNNEI. The DNA for the CDR3 is TGCGCCAGAACCCCACTTAGCGAGCCCTACGAGCAGTACTTC. As protein: CARTPLSEPYEQYF.

The chain carries TRBV7-9 and TRBJ1-2, with 8 positions matching TRBD1. CDR1 is SEHNR and CDR2 is FQNEAQ in the germline V gene (reference sequence). V was clipped by 1 base and J by 5 bases; unmatched bases: 3. CDR3 length: 14 amino acids. CDR3 DNA: TGTGCCAGCAGCTTAGGGACAGGGTCTTATGGCTACACCTTC. Translation gives CASSLGTGSYGYTF.

The chain combines TRBV6-5 with TRBJ1-5; the D gene is possibly TRBD1 (5 bases). The CDR3 spans 13 residues. V lost 10 bases and J lost 6, with 16 bases in between. From germline, CDR1 is MNHEY and CDR2 SVGAGI. The DNA for the CDR3 is TGTGCCAACAGGCCGGGACTTGGTCAGCCCCAGCATTTT. Encoded protein: CANRPGLGQPQHF.

The chain recombines TRBV6-1 with TRBJ1-2; 8 nucleotides match TRBD1. The germline gives CDR1 MNHNS, CDR2 SASEGT. V gave up 6 bases and J gave up 4 bases; unmatched junction bases: 7. The CDR3 has 14 amino acids. The CDR3 nucleotides read TGTGCCAGCAGCCAACAGGGGGGGGGCTATGGCTACACCTTC. This encodes CASSQQGGGYGYTF.

The CDR3 sequence is CASSPLWGGNQPQHF. CDR3 sequence (DNA): TGTGCCAGCAGTCCCTTATGGGGGGGCAATCAGCCCCAGCATTTT. The chain carries TRBV28 and TRBJ1-5, with D perhaps matching TRBD1 (5 bases). The CDR3 is 15 residues long. V was pared by 5 bases and J by 2 bases, with 13 bases between. Germline V gene data show CDR1 as MDHEN and CDR2 as SYDVKM.

The chain has TRBV2 and TRBJ2-3; 11 bases map to TRBD2. This CDR3 contains 18 residues. CDR1 and CDR2 (germline): SNHLY, FYNNEI. V was pared by 4 bases and J by 0 bases, with 9 bases of the junction left unmatched. The CDR3 loop reads CASSATSGGHPSTDTQYF. The CDR3 region has the DNA TGTGCCAGCAGTGCCACTAGCGGGGGCCATCCTAGCACAGATACGCAGTATTTT.

Only a few counts were recorded for this clone. J is TRBJ2-7 and V is TRBV15; 9 positions match TRBD1. V lost 5 bases and J lost 3; bases outside the gene matches: 5. The germline V gene encodes CDR1 LNHNV and CDR2 YYDKDF (reference sequence). The CDR3 sequence is 14 residues long. CDR3 DNA sequence: TGTGCCACCAGCCCGGGACAGGGAGTCTACGAGCAGTACTTC. This encodes CATSPGQGVYEQYF.

Sample share makes this clone medium-sized. This rearrangement joins TRBV13 to TRBJ2-2; 10 nucleotides align to TRBD1. Germline trimming cut 3 bases from V and 5 bases from J; bases unmatched to any gene: 0. CDR1 and CDR2 (germline): PRHDT, FYEKMQ (reference sequence). The CDR3 runs 14 residues. CDR3 loop: CASSLDRGTGELFF. The CDR3, as DNA: TGTGCCAGCAGCTTGGACAGGGGGACCGGGGAGCTGTTTTTT.

The chain recombines TRBV27 with TRBJ1-2; the D is unclear. The CDR3 runs to 13 residues. CDR1 MNHEY and CDR2 SMNVEV come from the germline V gene (reference sequence). V lost 0 bases, J lost 4 bases, and 6 bases lay in between. The chain's CDR3 is CASSLSRLYGYTF. Written as DNA, the CDR3 is TGTGCCAGCAGTTTATCGCGACTCTATGGCTACACCTTC.

This chain joins TRBV11-2 and TRBJ2-7; 9 bases fit TRBD1. After removal of 4 bases from V and 2 bases from J, the junction contained 9 bases not matched to a gene. The CDR3 runs 16 residues. Germline-derived CDR1 and CDR2 are SGHAT and FQNNGV. The CDR3 region is CASSSPMDRGPYEQYF. The CDR3 DNA is TGTGCCAGCAGCTCACCCATGGACAGGGGACCCTACGAGCAGTACTTC.

The chain has TRBV18 and TRBJ1-5; D perhaps matches TRBD1 (5 bases). Looked up from germline, CDR1 is KGHSH and CDR2 is LQKENI. With 3 bases removed from V and 7 bases from J, the gap between germline ends came to 19 bases. This CDR3 is 16 amino acids long. This CDR3 is CASSPGGGGGNQPQHF. The CDR3 DNA sequence: TGTGCCAGCTCACCTGGGGGAGGCGGTGGGAACCAGCCCCAGCATTTT.